This passage covers 21 T cell receptor beta chains from one sample sequenced in a study of monozygotic twins with cystic fibrosis. Profiled with immunoSEQ multiplex PCR; TCRdb holds only in-frame clones, not every one. The sample yields approximately 34,000 clones, around 96% seen once. The sequenced sample was blood. The receptors stem from a girl aged 2-10 years with cystic fibrosis.

This chain links TRBV2 with TRBJ2-2; TRBD1 agrees at 7 bases. The ends lost 6 bases at V and 3 bases at J; junction bases unmatched: 4. Germline V gene sequence: CDR1 SNHLY, CDR2 FYNNEI. The CDR3 spans 14 residues. CDR3 sequence reads: CASSGDSDTGELFF. The CDR3 coding sequence is TGTGCCAGCAGCGGGGACAGCGACACCGGGGAGCTGTTTTTT.

The chain couples TRBV7-2 to TRBJ1-5; D unclear. Trimming took off 1 base at V and 5 bases at J, with 9 bases between the two ends. The CDR3 is made up of 14 amino acids. Germline values: CDR1 SGHTA, CDR2 FQGNSA. The CDR3 DNA is TGTGCCAGCAGCTTAGACAAGGGTTATCAGCCCCAGCATTTT. This encodes CASSLDKGYQPQHF.

V and J are TRBV6-1 and TRBJ2-5; D gene uncertain. Trimming stripped 2 bases from V and 5 bases from J, with 9 bases between. Germline loops: CDR1 MNHNS, CDR2 SASEGT. This CDR3 comprises 13 residues. The CDR3 spells CASSERERETQYF. The DNA of the CDR3 is TGTGCCAGCAGTGAACGCGAGAGGGAGACCCAGTACTTC.

J is TRBJ1-2 and V is TRBV6-1, with D perhaps TRBD1 (6 bases). V was trimmed by 1 base and J by 4 bases, leaving 10 bases between them. Germline-derived CDR1 and CDR2 are MNHNS and SASEGT. The CDR3 spans 14 residues. CDR3 amino acids: CASSEVGALYGYTF. CDR3 sequence (DNA): TGTGCCAGCAGTGAAGTGGGGGCCCTCTATGGCTACACCTTC.

Here the CDR3 DNA reads TGTGCCAGCAGTTTAGACCCTTGGACAGACTACACCTTC. This gives the protein CASSLDPWTDYTF. The chain has TRBV28 and TRBJ1-2, with D perhaps matching TRBD1 (6 bases). CDR1 and CDR2 from the germline V gene are MDHEN and SYDVKM. CDR3 size: 13 residues. Between the trimmed V and J ends, which lost 2 bases and 10 bases, there was a span of 14 bases.

This clone was picked up one time. The V call is TRBV7-6, the J call TRBJ1-2; 8 bases line up with TRBD1. In germline, CDR1 is SGHVS, CDR2 FNYEAQ. CDR3 size: 15 residues. The V segment lost 5 bases and the J segment 4 bases; nucleotides outside the gene matches: 9. The chain's CDR3 is CASSPQDRVIYGYTF. DNA for the CDR3: TGTGCCAGCAGCCCCCAGGACAGGGTCATCTATGGCTACACCTTC.

This chain links TRBV4-1 with TRBJ2-3; D tentatively reads TRBD1 or TRBD2 (6 bases each). CDR3 size: 17 residues. Trimming pared 0 bases from V and 2 bases from J, leaving 15 bases between. CDR1 MGHRA and CDR2 YSYEKL come from the germline V gene. As DNA, the CDR3 is TGCGCCAGCAGCCAAGAAGGGGGGAGGAGACTCACAGATACGCAGTATTTT. This translates into CASSQEGGRRLTDTQYF.

The V call is TRBV19, the J call TRBJ1-5, with 8 bases aligning to TRBD1. J gave up 7 bases and V 5 bases, and 7 bases lay outside the gene matches. CDR1 is LNHDA and CDR2 is SQIVND in the germline V gene (reference sequence). The CDR3 is made up of 14 amino acids. The CDR3 nucleotides are TGTGCCAGTAGTCCAGGGGGCGCGAGGCAGCCCCAGCATTTT. As protein: CASSPGGARQPQHF.

This clone was seen only once. J is TRBJ2-1 and V is TRBV6-1; 10 nucleotides agree with TRBD2. CDR3 size: 19 residues. V was clipped by 2 bases and J by 8 bases; unmatched bases: 18. Germline CDR1 and CDR2: MNHNS and SASEGT. The CDR3 nucleotides read TGTGCCAGCAGTGAATCCGTATCTAGCGGGAGCCTCTGGGGCGATGAGCAGTTCTTC. It is translated as CASSESVSSGSLWGDEQFF.

This clone occurred once. J is TRBJ2-3 and V is TRBV18; 9 bases are shared with TRBD1. The CDR3 sequence is 17 residues long. J was trimmed by 2 bases and V by 3 bases; bases with no gene match: 9. CDR1 KGHSH and CDR2 LQKENI come from the germline V gene. Here the CDR3 reads CASSPSQGALNTDTQYF. The DNA of the CDR3 is TGTGCCAGCTCACCGTCACAGGGGGCATTAAACACAGATACGCAGTATTTT.

The chain combines TRBV5-1 with TRBJ2-7; D is possibly TRBD1 (6 bases). Trimming removed 0 bases at V and 0 bases at J, with 10 bases between. The CDR3 covers 15 residues. The germline gives CDR1 SGHRS, CDR2 YFSETQ. The DNA of the CDR3 is TGCGCCAGCAGCTTGGTGGACAGAGGCTCCTACGAGCAGTACTTC. Protein product: CASSLVDRGSYEQYF.

This rearrangement joins TRBV6-1 to TRBJ1-4; D is perhaps TRBD1 (5 bases). Germline-derived CDR1 and CDR2 are MNHNS and SASEGT. V was pared by 5 bases and J by 7 bases, with 11 bases between. This CDR3 comprises 13 residues. The CDR3 nucleotides are TGTGCCAGCAGTCTCACCCAGGGTGAAAAACTGTTTTTT. Protein sequence: CASSLTQGEKLFF.

The chain couples TRBV7-2 to TRBJ1-5; TRBD1 matches 7 bases. The V and J ends lost 2 bases and 5 bases, in that order; junction bases with no gene match: 12. The CDR3 has 17 residues. Germline assignment: CDR1 SGHTA and CDR2 FQGNSA. Here the CDR3 DNA reads TGTGCCAGCAGCTTAACCAGGTGGGGACAGATGGATCAGCCCCAGCATTTT. It codes for CASSLTRWGQMDQPQHF.

CDR3 sequence reads: CASSGNLDGNTGELFF. In DNA form, the CDR3 reads TGTGCCAGCAGCGGTAACCTGGACGGGAACACCGGGGAGCTGTTTTTT. The chain uses TRBV9 and TRBJ2-2; D is undetermined. The germline V gene encodes CDR1 SGDLS and CDR2 YYNGEE. CDR3 length: 16 amino acids. V dropped 3 bases and J dropped 1 base, with 13 bases sitting between them.

CDR3 nucleotide sequence: TGTGCCAGCAGCTTCGACTTGGAGCAGTTCTTC. It is translated as CASSFDLEQFF. The rearrangement joins TRBV7-2 to TRBJ2-1; no reliable D call. The CDR3 has 11 amino acids. Per germline, CDR1 SGHTA and CDR2 FQGNSA. The V and J ends lost 3 bases and 10 bases respectively, with 7 bases between them.

The chain is built from TRBV6-5 and TRBJ2-7, with 15 bases identical to TRBD2. Germline assignment: CDR1 MNHEY and CDR2 SVGAGI. The CDR3 has 15 amino acids. With 7 bases clipped from V and 6 bases from J, the junction kept 7 bases outside the gene matches. The CDR3 bases are TGTGCCAGCAATAAACCGGGACTAGCGGGAGGCGAGCAGTACTTC. Protein: CASNKPGLAGGEQYF.

The chain has TRBV5-6 and TRBJ1-2; unclear D gene. Germline values: CDR1 SGHDT, CDR2 YYEEEE. The CDR3 is 13 amino acids. Trimming shortened V by 0 bases and J by 4 bases, and 7 bases separated the two germline ends. CDR3 sequence (DNA): TGTGCCAGCAGCTTGGTTTCAGCCTATGGCTACACCTTC. This encodes CASSLVSAYGYTF.

The rearrangement uses TRBV25-1 and TRBJ2-5; 9 nucleotides match TRBD2. CDR1 is MGHDK and CDR2 is SYGVNS in the germline V gene. With V trimmed by 3 bases and J by 5 bases, 7 bases remained unmatched. CDR3 length: 15 amino acids. The CDR3 here is CASSEGLAGAETQYF. The DNA for the CDR3 is TGTGCCAGCAGTGAGGGACTAGCCGGGGCGGAGACCCAGTACTTC.

The J gene is TRBJ2-5, the V gene TRBV5-4; weak D call: TRBD1 (6 bases). Germline V gene sequence: CDR1 SGHNT, CDR2 YYREEE (reference sequence). V dropped 4 bases and J dropped 7 bases, with 14 bases sitting between them. This CDR3 region has 13 residues. This CDR3 is CASSEGQTLTQYF. The CDR3 DNA is TGTGCCAGCAGCGAGGGACAAACCCTGACCCAGTACTTC.

CDR3 sequence (DNA): TGTGCCAGCAGCCGAGCTAGCGGGAGCGCAGATACGCAGTATTTT. Protein sequence: CASSRASGSADTQYF. The chain couples TRBV13 to TRBJ2-3; TRBD2 agrees at 10 bases. CDR1 PRHDT and CDR2 FYEKMQ come from the germline V gene (reference sequence). The J segment lost 4 bases and the V segment lost 5 bases, leaving 6 bases of the junction unmatched. The CDR3 runs to 15 residues.

The gene calls are TRBV2 and TRBJ2-1; perhaps TRBD1 as D (5 bases). The CDR3 has 15 amino acids. Germline assignment: CDR1 SNHLY and CDR2 FYNNEI. The V end lost 8 bases, the J end lost 0 bases, and 14 bases lay between the germline ends. The CDR3 region is CASQTESSSYNEQFF. The CDR3 DNA is TGTGCCAGCCAGACAGAGAGCTCCTCCTACAATGAGCAGTTCTTC.